This TCR beta chain was sequenced in a study of blood T cell repertoires in COVID-19. About the research overall: Whether acute or convalescent, the COVID-19 samples came from the United States, Italy and Spain.

Authors' analysis steps: Reference gene primer amplification gave estimated nucleated cell counts. Profiling relied on immunoSEQ multiplex PCR, and the TCRdb table lists in-frame clones only, not all of them. D and trimming come from the DNA, and the V and J calls and clone size come from that table. The table includes about 190,000 clones, 90% detected once. The sample taken for sequencing was peripheral blood. The sequence came from a man aged 50 to 60 with acute or convalescent COVID-19.

In DNA, the CDR3 is TGTGCCAGCTCACCGCTGGGGCCCGGGGAGCTGTTTTTT. Its translation is CASSPLGPGELFF. This chain links TRBV18 with TRBJ2-2, with D maybe TRBD1 (5 bases). The CDR3 covers 13 residues. Germline-derived CDR1 and CDR2 are KGHSH and LQKENI. Trimming left V 3 bases short and J 6 bases short, with 8 bases between.